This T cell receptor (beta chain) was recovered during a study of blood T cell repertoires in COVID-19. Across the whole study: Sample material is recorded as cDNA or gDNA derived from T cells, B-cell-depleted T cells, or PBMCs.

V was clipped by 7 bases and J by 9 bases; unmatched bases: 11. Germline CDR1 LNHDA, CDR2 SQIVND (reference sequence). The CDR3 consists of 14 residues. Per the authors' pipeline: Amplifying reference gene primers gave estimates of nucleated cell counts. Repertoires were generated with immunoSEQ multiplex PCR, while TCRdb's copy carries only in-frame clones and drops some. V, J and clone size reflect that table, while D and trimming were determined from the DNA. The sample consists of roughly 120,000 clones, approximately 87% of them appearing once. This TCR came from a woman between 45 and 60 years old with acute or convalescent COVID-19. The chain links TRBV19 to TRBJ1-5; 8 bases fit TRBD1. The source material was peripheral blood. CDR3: CASTPDRAGGPQHF. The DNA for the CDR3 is TGTGCCAGTACCCCGGACAGGGCGGGCGGGCCCCAGCATTTT.